The 16 T cell receptor beta chains listed next were all sequenced from one sample in a study of blood T cells in healthy people across ages. A second 7 to 11 cycle PCR used barcoded and J-beta primers. TCRdb re-derived calls from the 5' RACE reads in MiXCR, one entry per CDR3 protein. The table records about 2 million distinct CDR3 sequences, about 50% of them present only once. Input material: blood. These receptor sequences come from a woman aged 40 to 55 in good health.

The rearrangement links TRBV4-3 to TRBJ2-1, with 11 bases identical to TRBD2. With V trimmed by 0 bases and J by 6 bases, 10 bases remained unmatched. The germline gives CDR1 LGHNA, CDR2 YSLEER. This CDR3 is built from 18 residues. CDR3 loop: CASSQDRSTSGGFNEQFF. CDR3 nucleotide sequence: TGCGCCAGCAGCCAAGATCGATCCACTAGCGGGGGTTTCAATGAGCAGTTCTTC.

With regard to this clonotype: A much larger clone is a single base away; this may be a read error. The rearrangement uses TRBV29-1 and TRBJ2-1; 7 positions agree with TRBD1. Trimming cost V 7 bases and J 13 bases; bases outside gene matches: 10. Germline CDR1 reads SQVTM; CDR2 reads ANQGSEA. This CDR3 comprises 11 residues. The CDR3 here is CSARDSDIQFF. The CDR3 nucleotides read TGCAGCGCACGGGACAGCGATATTCAGTTCTTC.

The chain joins TRBV10-3 to TRBJ2-5; the D is unclear. In germline, CDR1 is ENHRY, CDR2 SYGVKD. This CDR3 comprises 13 residues. The ends were cut back, 6 bases at V and 0 bases at J, with 8 bases in the middle. This CDR3 reads CAIRPSDQETQYF. The DNA for the CDR3 is TGTGCCATCAGACCGAGCGACCAAGAGACCCAGTACTTC.

Worth noting for this clonotype: The germline gene is not matched at one end of the junction; a read error may be the cause. V usage is TRBV29-1 and J usage is TRBJ1-2, with a weak D call TRBD1 (5 bases). The CDR3 has 13 amino acids. Germline lookup yields CDR1 SQVTM and CDR2 ANQGSEA. The CDR3 nucleotides are TGCAGCGTTCGGAGGCAGGGCTTCTATGGCTGCACCTTC. It yields the protein CSVRRQGFYGCTF.

The CDR3 loop reads CASSVDGNYNEQFF. For the CDR3, the DNA is TGTGCCAGCAGCGTAGACGGAAACTACAATGAGCAGTTCTTC. The chain is built from TRBV9 and TRBJ2-1; D is unresolved. The length of the CDR3 is 14 residues. Trimming took 0 bases from V and 3 from J, leaving 7 bases between them. Germline assignment: CDR1 SGDLS and CDR2 YYNGEE.

V is TRBV5-4 and J is TRBJ2-7; TRBD1 aligns across 7 bases. CDR1 is SGHNT, CDR2 YYREEE, per germline (reference sequence). The CDR3 loop spans 13 amino acids. V was clipped by 3 bases and J by 6 bases; unmatched bases: 6. The CDR3 loop is CASSWIYRGEQYF. The CDR3 DNA is TGTGCCAGCAGCTGGATCTACAGGGGCGAGCAGTACTTC.

The J gene is TRBJ2-1, the V gene TRBV20-1; TRBD1 might be the D (5 bases). Per the germline V gene, CDR1 is DFQATT and CDR2 is SNEGSKA (reference sequence). This CDR3 is 13 amino acids long. The germline V and J ends were trimmed by 4 bases and 4 bases, with 11 bases remaining between them. The CDR3 spells CSAMTASYNEQFF. In nucleotides, the CDR3 is TGCAGTGCTATGACAGCGTCGTACAATGAGCAGTTCTTC.

The chain recombines TRBV7-9 with TRBJ2-7; the D is unclear. There are 13 residues in the CDR3. The germline V gene has CDR1 SEHNR and CDR2 FQNEAQ (reference sequence). The germline V and J ends were trimmed by 1 base and 2 bases, with 6 bases remaining between them. The CDR3 bases are TGTGCCAGCAGCTTAGATGATACCTACGAGCAGTACTTC. It specifies CASSLDDTYEQYF. The full variable domain, with the rest looked up from reference TRBV7-9 and TRBJ2-7, is DTGVSQNPRHKITKRGQNVTFRCDPISEHNRLYWYRQTLGQGPEFLTYFQNEAQLEKSRLLSDRFSAERPKGSFSTLEIQRTEQGDSAMYLCASSLDDTYEQYFGPGTRLTVT.

J is TRBJ1-6 and V is TRBV6-1; 9 bases align to TRBD1. The CDR3 length is 17 residues. The ends lost 10 bases at V and 6 bases at J; junction bases unmatched: 16. The V gene's germline CDR1 is MNHNS and CDR2 SASEGT. CDR3 amino acids: CATREPGQGHLNSPLHF. The CDR3 DNA is TGTGCCACTAGGGAACCGGGACAGGGCCACCTTAATTCACCCCTCCACTTT.

The chain recombines TRBV27 with TRBJ1-2; tentatively, D is TRBD1 (6 bases). V shed 5 bases and J shed 8 bases, with 18 bases lying between them. The V gene's germline CDR1 is MNHEY and CDR2 SMNVEV (reference sequence). The CDR3 is 14 residues long. This CDR3 is CASSLGGPIWGYTF. In nucleotides, the CDR3 is TGTGCCAGCAGTCTAGGGGGACCAATCTGGGGCTACACCTTC.

The chain couples TRBV5-1 to TRBJ2-3, with 7 bases aligning to TRBD2. The trim removed 4 bases at V and 2 bases at J, leaving 10 bases unmatched. CDR1 is SGHRS and CDR2 is YFSETQ in the germline V gene. The CDR3 runs 16 residues. CDR3 nucleotide sequence: TGCGCCAGCAGCCTTCGTGCGGGGGTCACCACAGATACGCAGTATTTT. This gives the protein CASSLRAGVTTDTQYF. Drawing the rest from reference TRBV5-1 and TRBJ2-3, the complete variable domain is KAGVTQTPRYLIKTRGQQVTLSCSPISGHRSVSWYQQTPGQGLQFLFEYFSETQRNKGNFPGRFSGRQFSNSRSEMNVSTLELGDSALYLCASSLRAGVTTDTQYFGPGTRLTVL.

The chain couples TRBV29-1 to TRBJ2-4; TRBD2 agrees at 9 bases. This CDR3 contains 17 residues. The germline gives CDR1 SQVTM, CDR2 ANQGSEA. With 7 bases clipped from V and 0 bases from J, the junction kept 13 bases outside the gene matches. In DNA, the CDR3 is TGCAGCGGAACCTTCGCGGGGGGGCCGAAAGCCAAAAACATTCAGTACTTC. This encodes CSGTFAGGPKAKNIQYF. The variable domain in full, completed from reference TRBV29-1 and TRBJ2-4, reads SAVISQKPSRDICQRGTSLTIQCQVDSQVTMMFWYRQQPGQSLTLIATANQGSEATYESGFVIDKFPISRPNLTFSTLTVSNMSPEDSSIYLCSGTFAGGPKAKNIQYFGAGTRLSVL.

This clonotype was observed a handful of times. The chain recombines TRBV5-1 with TRBJ2-4; D not resolved. The CDR3 consists of 15 residues. The V gene's germline CDR1 is SGHRS and CDR2 YFSETQ. V was pared by 1 base and J by 0 bases, with 8 bases between. The CDR3 sequence: CASSLSQVAKNIQYF. The DNA of the CDR3 is TGCGCCAGCAGCTTGAGTCAAGTAGCCAAAAACATTCAGTACTTC.

This chain links TRBV6-2 or TRBV6-3 with TRBJ2-1; D possibly uses TRBD1 or TRBD2 (5 bases each). Per germline, CDR1 MNHEY and CDR2 SVGEGT. The CDR3 sequence is 16 residues long. With 0 bases removed from V and 9 bases from J, the gap between germline ends came to 18 bases. CDR3 coding DNA: TGTGCCAGCAGTTACTCCTCGCCGGGACGGGGTGGTGAGCAGTTCTTC. It translates to CASSYSSPGRGGEQFF.

This clonotype was seen a handful of times. The CDR3 bases are TGTGCCAGCAGTTTAGACCTTACTAGGGGCTACACCTTC. It encodes CASSLDLTRGYTF. This sequence joins TRBV12-3 or TRBV12-4 and TRBJ1-2; D is uncertain. The V end was cut by 1 base, the J end by 8 bases, with 11 bases between. This CDR3 has 13 residues.

This chain links TRBV5-1 with TRBJ2-6; a possible D gene is TRBD2 (6 bases). Between the trimmed V and J ends, which lost 1 base and 0 bases, there was a span of 14 bases. This CDR3 spans 18 amino acids. Looked up from germline, CDR1 is SGHRS and CDR2 is YFSETQ. The CDR3 is CASSLRSSVSSGANVLTF. CDR3 sequence (DNA): TGCGCCAGCAGCTTGCGATCTAGCGTAAGCTCTGGGGCCAACGTCCTGACTTTC.